This T cell receptor beta chain was observed in a study of blood T cell repertoires in COVID-19. As for the study in general: Nucleic acid was either cDNA or gDNA, and it came from T cells, B-cell-depleted T cells, or PBMCs.

The germline V and J ends were trimmed by 4 bases and 7 bases, with 15 bases remaining between them. This CDR3 has 14 amino acids. CDR1 SGDLS and CDR2 YYNGEE come from the germline V gene. In the original workflow: Estimation of nucleated cell counts was performed using reference gene primer amplification. Sequencing used immunoSEQ multiplex PCR; TCRdb keeps in-frame clones, though not all of them. V, J and clone size are taken as reported in that table, and D and trimming were inferred from the DNA itself. The sample includes about 230,000 clones, 75% to 90% of them seen just once. The specimen was peripheral blood. The chain employs TRBV9 and TRBJ1-5; no firm D call. This receptor was taken from a woman aged 70-85 years with active or convalescent COVID-19. The CDR3 here is CASSMRETGQPQHF. Here the CDR3 DNA reads TGTGCCAGCAGCATGCGGGAGACTGGACAGCCCCAGCATTTT.